This T cell receptor beta chain was identified during a study of cytomegalovirus exposure and HLA in healthy donors. There are 15 residues in the CDR3. From germline, CDR1 is MNHNS and CDR2 SASEGT. J gave up 2 bases and V 5 bases, and 5 bases lay outside the gene matches. The PCR used 60 Vbeta and 13 Jbeta primers. The protocol was immunoSEQ multiplex PCR, while the TCRdb copy is restricted to in-frame clones and leaves out a portion. Here the sample spans about 130,000 clones, roughly four fifths being singletons. This clone has only one observation. The chain combines TRBV6-1 with TRBJ1-5, with TRBD1 identical over 8 bases. The specimen sequenced was PBMCs. The receptor's source is a woman aged 50 to 65 in good health and CMV-seronegative. CDR3 sequence reads: CASSLAGGGNQPQHF. The CDR3 DNA reads TGTGCCAGCAGTCTTGCAGGGGGCGGCAATCAGCCCCAGCATTTT.